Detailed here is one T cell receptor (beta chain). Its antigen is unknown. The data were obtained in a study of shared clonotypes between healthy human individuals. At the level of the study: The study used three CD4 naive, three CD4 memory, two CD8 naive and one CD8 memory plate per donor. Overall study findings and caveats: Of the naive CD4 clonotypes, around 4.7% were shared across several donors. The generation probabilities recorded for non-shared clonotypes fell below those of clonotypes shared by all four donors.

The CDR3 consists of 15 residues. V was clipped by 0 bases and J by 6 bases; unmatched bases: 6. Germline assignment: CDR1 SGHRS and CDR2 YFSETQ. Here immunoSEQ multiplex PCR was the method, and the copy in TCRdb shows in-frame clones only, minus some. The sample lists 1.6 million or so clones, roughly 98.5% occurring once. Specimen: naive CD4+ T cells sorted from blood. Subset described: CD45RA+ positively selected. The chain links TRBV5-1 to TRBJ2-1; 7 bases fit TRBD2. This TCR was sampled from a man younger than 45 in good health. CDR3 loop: CASSLVPSGGNEQFF. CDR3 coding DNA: TGCGCCAGCAGCTTGGTGCCTAGCGGAGGCAATGAGCAGTTCTTC.